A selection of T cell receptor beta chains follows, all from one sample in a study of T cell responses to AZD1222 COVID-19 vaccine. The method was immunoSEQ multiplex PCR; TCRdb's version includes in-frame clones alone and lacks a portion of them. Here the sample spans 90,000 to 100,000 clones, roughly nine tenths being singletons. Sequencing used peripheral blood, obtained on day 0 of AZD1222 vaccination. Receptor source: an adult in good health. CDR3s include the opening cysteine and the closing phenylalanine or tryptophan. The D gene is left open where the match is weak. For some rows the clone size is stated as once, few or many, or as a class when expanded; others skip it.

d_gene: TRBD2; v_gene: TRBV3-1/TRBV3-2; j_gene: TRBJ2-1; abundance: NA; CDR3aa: CASSQFGSGKYNEQFF; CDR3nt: TGTGCCAGCAGCCAATTTGGTAGCGGGAAGTACAATGAGCAGTTCTTC
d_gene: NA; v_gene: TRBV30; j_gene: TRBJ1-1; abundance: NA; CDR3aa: CAWSKALSEAFF; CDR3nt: TGTGCCTGGAGTAAAGCGCTCTCTGAAGCTTTCTTT
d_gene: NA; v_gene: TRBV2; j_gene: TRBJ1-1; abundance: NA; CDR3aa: CASSVGHLNTEAFF; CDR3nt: TGTGCCAGCAGTGTGGGACACTTGAACACTGAAGCTTTCTTT
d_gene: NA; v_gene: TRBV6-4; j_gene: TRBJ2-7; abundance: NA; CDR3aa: CASSESTGSSYEQYF; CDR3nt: TGTGCCAGCAGTGAGTCCACAGGGTCAAGCTACGAGCAGTACTTC
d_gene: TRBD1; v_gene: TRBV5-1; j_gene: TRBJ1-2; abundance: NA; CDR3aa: CASSLREGADGYTF; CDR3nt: TGCGCCAGCAGCTTGCGTGAGGGGGCCGATGGCTACACCTTC
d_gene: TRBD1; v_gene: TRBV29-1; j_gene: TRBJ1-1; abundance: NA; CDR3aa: CSVARGRGTEAFF; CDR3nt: TGCAGCGTTGCTAGGGGGCGCGGCACTGAAGCTTTCTTT
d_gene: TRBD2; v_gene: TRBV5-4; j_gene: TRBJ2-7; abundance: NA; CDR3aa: CASSLAGRGAFYEQYF; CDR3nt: TGTGCCAGCAGCTTGGCCGGGCGGGGGGCCTTCTACGAGCAGTACTTC
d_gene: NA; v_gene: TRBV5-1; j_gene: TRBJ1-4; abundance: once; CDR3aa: CASSTGDSGEKLFF; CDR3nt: TGCGCCAGCAGCACGGGCGACTCAGGGGAAAAACTGTTTTTT
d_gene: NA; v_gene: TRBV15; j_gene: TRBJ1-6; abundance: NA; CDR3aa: CATSRQSNSPLHF; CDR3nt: TGTGCCACCAGCAGGCAGTCTAATTCACCCCTCCACTTT
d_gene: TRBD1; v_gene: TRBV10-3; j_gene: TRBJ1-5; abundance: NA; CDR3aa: CAIRPRQGNQPQHF; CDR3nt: TGTGCCATCAGGCCTCGACAGGGTAATCAGCCCCAGCATTTT